This entry lists 14 T cell receptor beta chains sequenced from one sample in a study of T cell responses to AZD1222 COVID-19 vaccine. TCRdb keeps only in-frame clones here, not all; method: immunoSEQ multiplex PCR. The sample lists some 190,000 clones; around nine tenths were seen once. The sample was peripheral blood, taken on day 0 of AZD1222 vaccination. The receptors originated from an adult in good health.

The chain uses TRBV5-4 and TRBJ2-4; D may be TRBD2 (5 bases). V was clipped by 0 bases and J by 9 bases, with 16 bases between them. Germline V gene lookup returns CDR1 SGHNT and CDR2 YYREEE (reference sequence). The CDR3 is 15 residues long. CDR3 loop: CASSLAGSEGSIQYF. CDR3 nucleotides: TGTGCCAGCAGCTTGGCCGGTAGCGAGGGTTCCATTCAGTACTTC.

V is TRBV14 and J is TRBJ2-2; no clear D gene. Deletions cut 5 bases from V and 5 bases from J, with 9 bases between. The V gene's germline CDR1 is SGHDN and CDR2 FVKESK. This CDR3 has 13 residues. The CDR3, as DNA: TGTGCCAGCAGCGAGACCGGGACCGGGGAGCTGTTTTTT. Protein product: CASSETGTGELFF.

This clone came up once. The chain combines TRBV3-1 (or the pseudogene TRBV3-2) with TRBJ1-1; D call uncertain. Germline V lookup: CDR1 LGHDT, CDR2 YNNKEL (reference sequence). The V gene lost 0 bases and the J gene lost 3 bases, with 5 bases spanning the gap. The CDR3 consists of 13 residues. The CDR3 nucleotides are TGTGCCAGCAGCCAAGAGGGGTACACTGAAGCTTTCTTT. The encoded protein is CASSQEGYTEAFF.

The J gene is TRBJ1-1, the V gene TRBV10-3; the D gene is possibly TRBD1 (6 bases). The germline gives CDR1 ENHRY, CDR2 SYGVKD. This CDR3 region has 14 residues. Trimming shortened V by 7 bases and J by 1 base, and 13 bases separated the two germline ends. CDR3 DNA: TGTGCCATCACCTTCGGAGGGGGGAACACTGAAGCTTTCTTT. Translation gives CAITFGGGNTEAFF.

This clone is termed medium-sized. The chain recombines TRBV12-5 with TRBJ1-3, with D hard to call. The CDR3 has 16 residues. The V end was cut by 0 bases, the J end by 4 bases, with 13 bases between. CDR1 LGHNT and CDR2 FRNRAP come from the germline V gene. In DNA, the CDR3 is TGTGCTAGTGGTTTGGTTGTTGGTCCAGGCGGAAACACCATATATTTT. Protein: CASGLVVGPGGNTIYF.

This rearrangement joins TRBV5-1 to TRBJ2-1, with 8 bases identical to TRBD2. This CDR3 contains 13 residues. The J segment lost 6 bases and the V segment lost 5 bases, leaving 4 bases of the junction unmatched. The germline gives CDR1 SGHRS, CDR2 YFSETQ. This chain's CDR3 is CASRGGGLNEQFF. The CDR3 nucleotides are TGCGCCAGCAGAGGCGGGGGGCTCAATGAGCAGTTCTTC.

The chain joins TRBV5-1 to TRBJ1-4; TRBD1 agrees at 10 bases. V shed 0 bases, J shed 5 bases, and the junction held 10 bases outside the gene matches. Germline CDR1 and CDR2: SGHRS and YFSETQ. The CDR3 totals 18 residues. CDR3 protein: CASSLGGQGTPKNEKLFF. Written as DNA, the CDR3 is TGCGCCAGCAGCTTGGGGGGACAGGGGACGCCGAAGAATGAAAAACTGTTTTTT.

V usage is TRBV7-2 and J usage is TRBJ2-1; TRBD2 aligns across 9 bases. The CDR3 loop spans 15 amino acids. The J segment lost 4 bases and the V segment lost 3 bases, leaving 4 bases of the junction unmatched. Germline CDR1 and CDR2: SGHTA and FQGNSA. The CDR3 sequence is CASSFSGGGYNEQFF. CDR3 in DNA: TGTGCCAGCAGCTTTAGCGGGGGTGGTTACAATGAGCAGTTCTTC.

The rearrangement links TRBV5-1 to TRBJ2-2; 8 positions match TRBD1. The germline gives CDR1 SGHRS, CDR2 YFSETQ. Germline trimming cut 0 bases from V and 8 bases from J; bases unmatched to any gene: 3. This CDR3 is built from 14 residues. CDR3 in amino acids: CASSLEQGVGELFF. DNA of the CDR3: TGCGCCAGCAGCTTGGAACAGGGGGTAGGGGAGCTGTTTTTT.

The chain has TRBV7-2 and TRBJ1-3; D is unresolved. Germline CDR1 and CDR2: SGHTA and FQGNSA. Trimming removed 6 bases from V and 2 bases from J, with 11 bases in between. CDR3 length: 14 residues. The DNA of the CDR3 is TGTGCCAGCAGTCAATTTAAAACTGGAAACACCATATATTTT. Translating gives CASSQFKTGNTIYF.

The chain joins TRBV19 to TRBJ1-2; D uncertain. Germline CDR1 reads LNHDA; CDR2 reads SQIVND (reference sequence). This CDR3 has 13 amino acids. V was trimmed by 2 bases and J by 5 bases, leaving 9 bases between them. The CDR3 DNA reads TGTGCCAGTAGTATAAAGGACGGGTATGGCTACACCTTC. Its translation: CASSIKDGYGYTF.

This sequence joins TRBV18 and TRBJ2-2; no clear D. Per the germline V gene, CDR1 is KGHSH and CDR2 is LQKENI. V lost 2 bases, J lost 0 bases, and 10 bases lay in between. CDR3 length equals 16 residues. The DNA of the CDR3 is TGTGCCAGCTCACCATATGCCCAACCGAACACCGGGGAGCTGTTTTTT. This codes for CASSPYAQPNTGELFF.

The V gene is TRBV30, the J gene TRBJ1-1; D uncertain. V was pared by 3 bases and J by 5 bases, with 13 bases between. This CDR3 comprises 13 residues. From germline, CDR1 is GTSNPN and CDR2 SVGIG (reference sequence). The CDR3 reads CAWRPRRETEAFF. The CDR3 DNA reads TGTGCCTGGAGGCCCCGGCGGGAAACTGAAGCTTTCTTT.

This chain links TRBV19 with TRBJ1-5; a weak D match, TRBD1 (5 bases). Germline CDR1 and CDR2: LNHDA and SQIVND (reference sequence). V was clipped by 6 bases and J by 4 bases, with 7 bases between them. The CDR3 is made up of 12 amino acids. The CDR3 bases are TGTGCCAGTAGCAAGGGGAATCAGCCCCAGCATTTT. Translated: CASSKGNQPQHF.